This T cell receptor (beta chain) stems from a study of beta chain features in type 1 diabetes. Study-wide background: Across every sample, 107,917,701 sorted cells were examined in total.

The CDR3 loop spans 14 amino acids. The V gene lost 1 base and the J gene lost 4 bases, with 13 bases spanning the gap. CDR1 GTSNPN and CDR2 SVGIG come from the germline V gene (reference sequence). General study findings and limits: It was not settled here whether HLA type affects TCRB rearrangement. Researchers report that Type 1 diabetes patients had moderately but significantly shorter TCRB CDR3s across all four CD4+ subsets.

TCRB transcripts that were expressed got sequenced, as all of the isolated RNA had been reverse transcribed. The repertoire was sequenced with immunoSEQ multiplex PCR; TCRdb's copy has only in-frame clones and lacks some. The sample has hundreds of thousands of clones, over 13% seen once. Comment on this clone: Its target is not known.

The V gene is TRBV30, the J gene TRBJ1-2, with D perhaps matching TRBD1 (5 bases). Sequences were obtained from naive CD4+ T cells from blood. The receptor comes from a man aged 18 to 29 with type 1 diabetes. The CDR3 loop is CAWSGGTPGYGYTF. The CDR3 region has the DNA TGTGCCTGGAGTGGCGGGACCCCGGGCTATGGCTACACCTTC.